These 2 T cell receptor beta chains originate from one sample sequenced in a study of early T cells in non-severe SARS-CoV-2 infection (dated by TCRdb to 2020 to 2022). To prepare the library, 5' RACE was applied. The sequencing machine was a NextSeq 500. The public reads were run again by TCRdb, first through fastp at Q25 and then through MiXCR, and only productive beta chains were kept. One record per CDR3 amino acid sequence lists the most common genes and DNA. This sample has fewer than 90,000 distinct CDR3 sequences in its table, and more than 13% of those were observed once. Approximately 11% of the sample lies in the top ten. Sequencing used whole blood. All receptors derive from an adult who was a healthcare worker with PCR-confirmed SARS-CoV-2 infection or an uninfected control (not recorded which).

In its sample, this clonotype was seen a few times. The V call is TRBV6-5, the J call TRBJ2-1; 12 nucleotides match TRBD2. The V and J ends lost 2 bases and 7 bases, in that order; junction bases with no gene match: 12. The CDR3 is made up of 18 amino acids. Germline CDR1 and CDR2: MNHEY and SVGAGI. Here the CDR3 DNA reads TGTGCCAGCAGTTACGGCCTAGCGGGGGGGCTTCTAAATAATGAGCAGTTCTTC. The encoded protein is CASSYGLAGGLLNNEQFF.

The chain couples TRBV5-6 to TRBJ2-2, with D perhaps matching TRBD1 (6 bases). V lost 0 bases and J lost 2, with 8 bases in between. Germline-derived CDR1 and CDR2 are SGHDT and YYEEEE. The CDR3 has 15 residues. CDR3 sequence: CASSLAGQNTGELFF. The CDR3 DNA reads TGTGCCAGCAGCTTGGCGGGACAAAACACCGGGGAGCTGTTTTTT.